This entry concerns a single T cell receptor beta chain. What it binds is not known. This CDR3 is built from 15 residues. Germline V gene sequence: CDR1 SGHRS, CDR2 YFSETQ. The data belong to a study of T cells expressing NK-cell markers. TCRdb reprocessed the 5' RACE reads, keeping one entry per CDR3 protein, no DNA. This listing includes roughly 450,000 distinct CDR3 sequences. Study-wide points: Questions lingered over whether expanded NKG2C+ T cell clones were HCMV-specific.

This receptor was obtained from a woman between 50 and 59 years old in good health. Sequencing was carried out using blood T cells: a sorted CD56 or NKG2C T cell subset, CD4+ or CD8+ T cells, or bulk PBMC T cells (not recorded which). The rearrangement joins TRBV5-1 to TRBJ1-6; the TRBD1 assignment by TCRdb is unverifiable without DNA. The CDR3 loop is CASSLTGTGFSPLHF.